This entry describes one T cell receptor beta chain. What it binds is not known. This entry comes from a study of T cell responses to AZD1222 COVID-19 vaccine. Study summary: The analysis combined second doses at about 4 or about 12 weeks.

Study results and caveats: Females outnumbered males among donors, who were mostly white British; clonal diversity was possibly underestimated. Vaccination with two AZD1222 doses was followed by a rise in Spike-specific TCR breadth and depth. With dominance at 160-218 and 743-854, vaccine-associated CD4 TCRs spanned spike.

Assay used: immunoSEQ multiplex PCR; TCRdb lists only in-frame clones, some missing. The table records 180,000 or so clones, roughly 89% of them present only once. This CDR3 is 12 amino acids long. Per germline, CDR1 MDHEN and CDR2 SYDVKM. V was trimmed by 8 bases and J by 5 bases, leaving 12 bases between them. The chain has TRBV28 and TRBJ1-1, with unresolved D. This TCR came from an adult in good health. Here the sequenced sample was peripheral blood, taken on day 0 of AZD1222 vaccination. In DNA form, the CDR3 reads TGTGCCAGCGGGAGCACAGCGACTGAAGCTTTCTTT. This encodes CASGSTATEAFF.